Listed here are 6 T cell receptor beta chains from one sample, sequenced in a study of blood T cell repertoires in COVID-19 (dated by TCRdb to the early 2020s). To prepare the library, the immunoSEQ multiplex PCR assay was applied. TCRdb's version of the immuneACCESS table is confined to in-frame rearrangements and falls short of the full clone set. An unresolved V gene accounts for under half of the shortfall where checked; the remainder is of unknown origin. The sample yields about 250,000 clones; around 86% were counted once. Clones ranked in the top ten supply about 14% of the sample. The sample comprised PBMCs or T cells enriched from blood (not recorded which). These receptors were taken from a young man who had recovered from COVID-19.

This clone appeared once. Other nucleotide sequences in the sample specify the same CDR3. J is TRBJ2-1 and V is TRBV19, with unresolved D. Germline loops: CDR1 LNHDA, CDR2 SQIVND (reference sequence). V gave up 4 bases and J gave up 0 bases, with 7 bases separating them. The CDR3 sequence is 14 residues long. CDR3 protein: CASSSRSSYNEQFF. DNA for the CDR3: TGTGCCAGTAGTAGTCGGAGCTCCTACAATGAGCAGTTCTTC.

The chain uses TRBV7-2 and TRBJ2-7; tentatively, D is TRBD1 (6 bases). The CDR3 totals 16 residues. CDR1 SGHTA and CDR2 FQGNSA come from the germline V gene. With 2 bases removed from V and 2 bases from J, the gap between germline ends came to 16 bases. Here the CDR3 DNA reads TGTGCCAGCAGCTTATATCGGACAGTGATGGCCTACGAGCAGTACTTC. This encodes CASSLYRTVMAYEQYF.

The J gene is TRBJ1-1, the V gene TRBV6-5, with TRBD1 matching over 11 bases. Germline CDR1 is MNHEY and CDR2 is SVGAGI. J lost 6 bases, V lost 6 bases, and 6 bases had no gene match. The CDR3 is made up of 14 amino acids. The CDR3 DNA sequence: TGTGCCAGCAGACCACCGGGACAGGGGGCTGAAGCTTTCTTT. As protein: CASRPPGQGAEAFF.

V and J are TRBV4-1 and TRBJ2-2, with 9 bases matching TRBD2. The CDR3 consists of 17 residues. V lost 0 bases to trimming and J lost 3 bases; unmatched junction nucleotides: 5. Germline V gene lookup returns CDR1 MGHRA and CDR2 YSYEKL. Here the CDR3 DNA reads TGCGCCAGCAGCCAAGAAATCGTAGCGGGGGACACCGGGGAGCTGTTTTTT. It codes for CASSQEIVAGDTGELFF.

This chain links TRBV6-4 with TRBJ2-3, with TRBD2 identical over 7 bases. CDR1 is MRHNA and CDR2 is SNTAGT in the germline V gene. The CDR3 is made up of 19 amino acids. The V gene end was trimmed by 6 bases and the J gene end by 4 bases; junction bases not matched to a gene: 22. The CDR3 here is CASRRFGGISREWADTQYF. The CDR3 bases are TGTGCCAGCAGGAGGTTCGGAGGGATTTCGCGGGAGTGGGCAGATACGCAGTATTTT.

The V and J genes are TRBV6-5 and TRBJ1-5; no reliable D call. CDR3 length: 12 amino acids. The germline V gene encodes CDR1 MNHEY and CDR2 SVGAGI. The ends were cut back, 6 bases at V and 3 bases at J, with 6 bases in the middle. The CDR3 reads CASSLVNQPQHF. The CDR3 nucleotides read TGTGCCAGCAGCCTAGTCAATCAGCCCCAGCATTTT.